This TCR beta chain appears in the sequencing data of a study of Ad26.COV2.S vaccination and SARS-CoV-2 variants. About the study: Into the muscle, Ad26.COV2.S was dosed once or twice, 56 days apart.

As to treatment: roughly 18 received Ad26.COV2.S at low or high dose, single or two shots; 5 received placebo; per-sample allocation not given. Material that was analyzed had been drawn on day 63 after the first vaccine or placebo injection. The vaccine antigen was prefusion-stabilized Wuhan SARS-CoV-2 spike. Regarding this clone: Its matching antigen is unknown.

Study-level findings and limits: In TCR breadth and depth analyses, total T cell responses may have been underestimated.

After removal of 6 bases from V and 7 bases from J, the junction contained 7 bases not matched to a gene. The CDR3 runs 12 residues. The germline V gene encodes CDR1 DFQATT and CDR2 SNEGSKA (reference sequence). Produced via immunoSEQ multiplex PCR; TCRdb's table is partial and in-frame only. The sample carries roughly 400,000 clones, roughly 87% recorded once. The clonotype was recovered from a person aged 18-65 years who received the Ad26.COV2.S COVID-19 vaccine or a placebo. This specimen was peripheral blood, taken in a trial of Ad26.COV2.S vaccine versus placebo. V is TRBV20-1 and J is TRBJ1-2, with TRBD1 matching over 8 bases. The CDR3 spells CSASRQGTGYTF. The CDR3 DNA is TGCAGTGCGAGTCGACAGGGGACTGGCTACACCTTC.